A selection of T cell receptor beta chains follows, all from one sample in a study of T cell changes during pregnancy in multiple sclerosis. The repertoire was sequenced with immunoSEQ multiplex PCR; TCRdb's copy has only in-frame clones and lacks some. This table has around 63,000 clones, roughly 92% appearing once. Here the sequenced sample was CD8+ T cells from peripheral blood mononuclear cells, taken in the third trimester of pregnancy. These receptor sequences come from a female donor in good health, enrolled as a control in a pregnancy study. Each CDR3 is given with its conserved first and last residue. D genes are given only for firm matches. A clone size is listed for some rows: how often the clone was seen (once, few, many), or a class if it is expanded.

>-|TRBJ2-1|TRBV11-2|-
TGTGCCAGCAGCTTAGGCAGAAGCTCCTACAATGAGCAGTTCTTC
CASSLGRSSYNEQFF
>TRBD1|TRBJ2-7|TRBV2|-
TGTGCCAGCAGTATCTATAAGGGGGCAAGTTACGAGCAGTACTTC
CASSIYKGASYEQYF
>-|TRBJ2-7|TRBV9|-
TGTGCCAGCAGCGTAGGGCAGGGCGAGCAGTACTTC
CASSVGQGEQYF
>TRBD1|TRBJ1-5|TRBV6-5|-
TGTGCCAGCAGCCCGGGACAGGGTGGCAATCAGCCCCAGCATTTT
CASSPGQGGNQPQHF
>TRBD2|TRBJ2-7|TRBV4-3|few
TGCGCCAGCAGCCAAGAAATGGGTAGCGGGGGCTACGAGCAGTACTTC
CASSQEMGSGGYEQYF
>-|TRBJ1-1|TRBV13|-
TGTGCCAGCAGCGGAGGGTGGGAAACTGAAGCTTTCTTT
CASSGGWETEAFF
>-|TRBJ2-5|TRBV9|-
TGTGCCAGCAGCCGCGCCGGGGGGCTAGAGACCCAGTACTTC
CASSRAGGLETQYF
>-|TRBJ1-2|TRBV25-1|-
TGTGCCAGCTCCACTGGAGGGGTCCGCAACTATGGCTACACCTTC
CASSTGGVRNYGYTF
>TRBD1|TRBJ2-7|TRBV30|-
TGTGCCTGGAGTGGGCAGGGGGCGTTAGAGCAGTACTTC
CAWSGQGALEQYF
>-|TRBJ1-5|TRBV19|-
TGTGCCAGTAGCCCTGGACAGCGCAATCAGCCCCAGCATTTT
CASSPGQRNQPQHF
>TRBD2|TRBJ2-1|TRBV7-3|-
TGTGCCAGCAGCACGAGGCTAGCGGGGATCAATGAGCAGTTCTTC
CASSTRLAGINEQFF
>-|TRBJ2-7|TRBV5-6|-
TGTGCCAGCAGCTGGACAGAGCAAGGCTACGAGCAGTACTTC
CASSWTEQGYEQYF
>TRBD1|TRBJ1-2|TRBV12-5|-
TGTGCTAGTGGTTTAAGGACCGGGACAGGGGTTACGAGCTATGATGGCTACACCTTC
CASGLRTGTGVTSYDGYTF
>TRBD2|TRBJ2-3|TRBV9|-
TGTGCCAGCAGCGTCGTATCTGGGTGGGAGGGGCAAGATACGCAGTATTTT
CASSVVSGWEGQDTQYF
>-|TRBJ2-5|TRBV5-6|-
TGTGCCAGCAGCTTGGTTTCTAGCGCGGGGGAGACCCAGTACTTC
CASSLVSSAGETQYF
>-|TRBJ2-5|TRBV10-3|-
TGTGCCATCAGCCCACCGGGACATCAAGAGACCCAGTACTTC
CAISPPGHQETQYF
>TRBD2|TRBJ2-1|TRBV6-1|-
TGTGCCAGCAGTGAAGGCTGGACTAGCGGGGGGAATGAGCAGTTCTTC
CASSEGWTSGGNEQFF
>-|TRBJ1-6|TRBV21-1|-
TGTGCCAGCGGCGGGACAGGACCGAATTCACCCCTCCACTTT
CASGGTGPNSPLHF
>-|TRBJ2-7|TRBV25-1|once
TGTGCCAGCAGTGACACACGAAGCAGGGGCGAGTATCCCTACGAGCAGTACTTC
CASSDTRSRGEYPYEQYF
>-|TRBJ2-5|TRBV30|-
TGTGCCTGGAGTGGTCTTTCCGCTCCGAGGAGCCAAGAGACCCAGTACTTC
CAWSGLSAPRSQETQYF
>TRBD1|TRBJ2-6|TRBV30|-
TGTGCCTGGACCGGGACAGGGGGCTCTGGGGCCAACGTCCTGACTTTC
CAWTGTGGSGANVLTF
>TRBD1|TRBJ1-1|TRBV12-5|-
TGTGCTAGTGGGGAGACAGGGGTGAACACTGAAGCTTTCTTT
CASGETGVNTEAFF
>TRBD2|TRBJ2-3|TRBV15|-
TGTGCCACCAGCCGGTTTGGGGGGGACACAGATACGCAGTATTTT
CATSRFGGDTDTQYF
>-|TRBJ1-1|TRBV5-6|-
TGTGCCAGCAGCTTCGGGGGGGGGCTTGCTGAAGCTTTCTTT
CASSFGGGLAEAFF
>-|TRBJ1-2|TRBV4-3|once
TGCGCCAGCAGCCAAAATCGGGGTGGGGATAACTATGGCTACACCTTC
CASSQNRGGDNYGYTF
>-|TRBJ1-2|TRBV7-6|-
TGTGCCAGCAGCTTAGGAAGGGAGTTCTACTTC
CASSLGREFYF
>TRBD2|TRBJ2-7|TRBV7-8|-
TGTGCCAGCAGCTCGGGAGGGGGAAAGTACTACGAGCAGTACTTC
CASSSGGGKYYEQYF
>-|TRBJ1-1|TRBV27|-
TGTGCCAGCAGTTCCTCGAGACTAACGAACACTGAAGCTTTCTTT
CASSSSRLTNTEAFF